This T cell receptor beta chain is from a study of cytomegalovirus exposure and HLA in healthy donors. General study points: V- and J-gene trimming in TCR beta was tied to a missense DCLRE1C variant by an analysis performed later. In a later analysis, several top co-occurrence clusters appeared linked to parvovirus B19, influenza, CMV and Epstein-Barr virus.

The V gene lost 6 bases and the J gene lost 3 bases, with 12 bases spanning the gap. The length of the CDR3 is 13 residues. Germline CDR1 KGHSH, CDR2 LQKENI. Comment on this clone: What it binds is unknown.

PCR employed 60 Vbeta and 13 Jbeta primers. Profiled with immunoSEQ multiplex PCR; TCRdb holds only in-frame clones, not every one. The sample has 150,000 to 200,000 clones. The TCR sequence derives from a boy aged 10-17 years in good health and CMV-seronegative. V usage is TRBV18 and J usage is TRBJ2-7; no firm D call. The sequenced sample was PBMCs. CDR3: CASSSPRSYEQYF. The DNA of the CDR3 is TGTGCCAGCTCGTCACCACGGAGCTACGAGCAGTACTTC.